Listed below are T cell receptor beta chains from one sample, sequenced in a study of neurological immune-mediated disorders. TCRdb ran MiXCR on the 5' RACE reads and lists one entry per CDR3 protein. The data show some 38,000 distinct CDR3 sequences, roughly 3.8% seen once. The sequenced sample consisted of PBMCs. The receptors come from a young man with multiple sclerosis. Both conserved end residues are part of each CDR3. A D gene is named only where the DNA matches it firmly. The size entry is marked missing in some rows and otherwise reads once, few, many or a size class.

clone size	V gene	J gene	D gene	CDR3 DNA	CDR3 protein
many	TRBV5-1	TRBJ1-5	.	TGCGCCAGCAGCTTAAACGGGGGCGATCAGCCCCAGCATTTT	CASSLNGGDQPQHF
many	TRBV20-1	TRBJ1-5	.	TGCAGTGCTAGTTCGGACAGTTATAGCAATCAGCCCCAGCATTTT	CSASSDSYSNQPQHF
many	TRBV5-1	TRBJ2-1	TRBD1	TGCGCCAGCAGCTCGGGACAGGGGGCTGTCAATGAGCAGTTCTTC	CASSSGQGAVNEQFF
many	TRBV4-3	TRBJ2-2	.	TGCGCCAGCAGCCAAGAACTTATGGAGGCGGATAACACCGGGGAGCTGTTTTTT	CASSQELMEADNTGELFF
many	TRBV5-1	TRBJ2-7	.	TGCGCCAGCAGCTTCGGTATCGCGAGAACCTACGAGCAGTACTTC	CASSFGIARTYEQYF
many	TRBV6-1	TRBJ2-3	TRBD1	TGTGCCAGCCGGGACAGGTTCACAGATACGCAGTATTTT	CASRDRFTDTQYF
many	TRBV27	TRBJ1-1	.	TGTGCCAGCAGTTTATCGAAAGGACTACGGACTGAAGCTTTCTTT	CASSLSKGLRTEAFF
many	TRBV5-1	TRBJ2-5	.	TGCGCCAGCAGCTACCCTGTGGGGCAAGAGACCCAGTACTTC	CASSYPVGQETQYF
many	TRBV7-9	TRBJ1-1	.	TGTGCCAGCAGGAAGCCCGGATTGAACACTGAAGCTTTCTTT	CASRKPGLNTEAFF
many	TRBV10-3	TRBJ1-6	.	TGTGCCATCAGTGTAGAGCCTGATAATTCACCCCTCCACTTT	CAISVEPDNSPLHF
many	TRBV7-3	TRBJ1-1	TRBD1	TGTGCCAGCAGCCGTTCGGGACAGGAAACAACTGAAGCTTTCTTT	CASSRSGQETTEAFF
many	TRBV19	TRBJ1-5	.	TGTGCCAGTAGCCCTCTCGCGGTAGGCAATCAGCCCCAGCATTTT	CASSPLAVGNQPQHF
many	TRBV20-1	TRBJ2-5	.	TGCAGTGCTATCGGGGTGACAACTACCCAAGAGACCCAGTACTTC	CSAIGVTTTQETQYF
many	TRBV7-9	TRBJ2-7	.	TGTGCCAGCAGCCCCCGTACAGGGTCATACGAGCAGTACTTC	CASSPRTGSYEQYF
many	TRBV10-3	TRBJ2-3	.	TGTGCCATCAGCCCACCGGACAGCACAGATACGCAGTATTTT	CAISPPDSTDTQYF
.	TRBV6-2/TRBV6-3	TRBJ1-6	.	TGTGCCAGCAGTTCCCTACAGGGCCCGAATTCACCCCTCCACTTT	CASSSLQGPNSPLHF